Listed here is a single T cell receptor (beta chain). The sample originates from a study of control samples from healthy donors and cancer patients. Repertoires were generated with immunoSEQ multiplex PCR, while TCRdb's copy carries only in-frame clones and drops some. The sample gives about 160,000 clones, around nine tenths of which show up once; 0.65% to 0.85% is in the top ten. Germline values: CDR1 KGHSH, CDR2 LQKENI. The CDR3 length is 13 residues. J lost 1 base, V lost 4 bases, and 1 base had no gene match. The TCR was taken from a woman under 40 in good health. The V call is TRBV18, the J call TRBJ2-7, with 7 nucleotides matching TRBD2. Sequenced: blood. The CDR3: CASSRGLSYEQYF. In DNA form, the CDR3 reads TGTGCCAGCTCACGGGGACTATCCTACGAGCAGTACTTC.